Here is one TCR beta chain with its context. Antigen unknown. This entry comes from a study of blood T cells in healthy people across ages. Whole-study results and caveats: Estimated diversity across one million T cells was deemed an underestimate. Whereas aged donors had fewer naive CD4+ cells, long-lived donors had more of them and higher diversity.

Germline-derived CDR1 and CDR2 are SNHLY and FYNNEI. This CDR3 has 14 residues. Trimming shortened V by 8 bases and J by 6 bases, and 19 bases separated the two germline ends. Through a sample-barcoded 5' primer and a J-beta primer mix, a second PCR was run for 7 to 11 cycles. Each cDNA was tagged by a template-switch adaptor containing 12 random nucleotides. TCRdb re-analysed the 5' RACE reads in MiXCR, keeping a single row per CDR3 protein. The sample yields hundreds of thousands of distinct CDR3 sequences, roughly 44% seen once. Isolated per sample were at least 6 million PBMCs. The sequence came from a man aged 55-75 years in good health. The chain links TRBV2 to TRBJ1-1, with D perhaps TRBD1 (6 bases). Sequencing input: blood. Here the CDR3 reads CASGAEGEFAEAFF. The DNA for the CDR3 is TGTGCCAGCGGGGCTGAGGGGGAATTCGCTGAAGCTTTCTTT.